Below are 5 T cell receptor beta chains sequenced from a single sample in a study of brain T cells in children with intractable seizures. Repertoires were generated with immunoSEQ multiplex PCR, while TCRdb's copy carries only in-frame clones and drops some. The sample holds about 80,000 clones, roughly 89% seen once. This sample comprised peripheral blood, obtained at surgery. Receptors were obtained from a girl aged 2-10 years with Rasmussen encephalitis and intractable seizures.

This rearrangement joins TRBV2 to TRBJ1-2, with 8 bases lining up with TRBD1. With V trimmed by 5 bases and J by 8 bases, 4 bases remained unmatched. The CDR3 runs to 12 residues. Germline CDR1 SNHLY, CDR2 FYNNEI. This CDR3 is CASSPAGGGYTF. CDR3 in DNA: TGTGCCAGCAGTCCCGCAGGGGGCGGCTACACCTTC.

In DNA, the CDR3 is TGCAGCGTTGAGGGCAAGCGGGGGCCCTACGAGCAGTACTTC. Protein: CSVEGKRGPYEQYF. The chain carries TRBV29-1 and TRBJ2-7; 8 bases line up with TRBD2. Per germline, CDR1 SQVTM and CDR2 ANQGSEA. The CDR3 loop spans 14 amino acids. After removal of 3 bases from V and 2 bases from J, the junction contained 6 bases not matched to a gene.

This chain uses TRBV4-2 with TRBJ1-1; D is unclear. This CDR3 comprises 16 residues. Germline values: CDR1 LGHNA, CDR2 YNFKEQ. V gave up 0 bases and J gave up 1 base, with 12 bases separating them. The CDR3 sequence: CASSQEASAGNTEAFF. CDR3 bases: TGTGCCAGCAGCCAAGAGGCGTCAGCGGGGAACACTGAAGCTTTCTTT.

This chain links TRBV15 with TRBJ1-1; D is undetermined. The CDR3 is made up of 14 amino acids. V was trimmed by 0 bases and J by 3 bases, leaving 8 bases between them. The germline CDR1 and CDR2 sequences are LNHNV and YYDKDF (reference sequence). CDR3 nucleotide sequence: TGTGCCACCAGCAGAGATGGTTTGGACACTGAAGCTTTCTTT. Translating it yields CATSRDGLDTEAFF.

The V gene is TRBV7-2, the J gene TRBJ1-2; possibly TRBD1 for D (5 bases). The V and J ends lost 3 bases and 2 bases respectively, with 16 bases between them. Germline CDR1 is SGHTA and CDR2 is FQGNSA. This CDR3 contains 16 residues. In nucleotides, the CDR3 is TGTGCCAGCAGCTTTAACCTGGACCGGGGCAACTATGGCTACACCTTC. Amino acids: CASSFNLDRGNYGYTF.